These T cell receptor beta chains were read from a single sample in a study of hypomethylating agent response in myelodysplastic syndrome. Data came from immunoSEQ multiplex PCR; TCRdb stores just in-frame clones and leaves some out. Of some 4,600 clones in the sample, 84% were seen once. This specimen was bone marrow, taken before or after starting hypomethylating agent treatment for myelodysplastic syndrome (not recorded which). Every receptor here comes from a human donor with myelodysplastic syndrome. Each CDR3 is given with its conserved first and last residue. Each record gives: V gene, D gene, J gene, CDR3 protein. The D gene is left open where the match is weak.

V: TRBV27
D: NA
J: TRBJ2-3
CDR3: CASSAVADTQYF

V: TRBV7-9
D: TRBD1
J: TRBJ1-1
CDR3: CASSHLTGGAEAFF

V: TRBV6-5
D: NA
J: TRBJ2-7
CDR3: CASSLQGSYEQYF

V: TRBV5-5
D: NA
J: TRBJ1-2
CDR3: CASSLATGRTYGYTF

V: TRBV6-5
D: TRBD1
J: TRBJ2-2
CDR3: CASSRQGKTGELFF

V: TRBV11-3
D: TRBD2
J: TRBJ2-1
CDR3: CASSLAGVYNEQFF

V: TRBV7-2
D: NA
J: TRBJ1-6
CDR3: CASSPGGNSPLHF

V: TRBV30
D: NA
J: TRBJ1-1
CDR3: CAWSGYRVAGAFF

V: TRBV2
D: TRBD1
J: TRBJ2-2
CDR3: CASRLRDRLAGELFF

V: TRBV7-2
D: NA
J: TRBJ2-7
CDR3: CASSWTNLYEQYF

V: TRBV5-1
D: NA
J: TRBJ1-4
CDR3: CASSAVGTNEKLFF

V: TRBV19
D: NA
J: TRBJ1-1
CDR3: CASSSDSVGWTEAFF

V: TRBV11-2
D: TRBD2
J: TRBJ2-7
CDR3: CASSLGLAGGYEQYF

V: TRBV7-4
D: NA
J: TRBJ2-5
CDR3: CASSLGGEETQYF

V: TRBV7-2
D: NA
J: TRBJ1-6
CDR3: CASSGEGRRNSPLHF

V: TRBV30
D: NA
J: TRBJ2-5
CDR3: CAWNRDGDGEQYF

V: TRBV11-3
D: NA
J: TRBJ2-3
CDR3: CASSTGDTQYF

V: TRBV6-5
D: NA
J: TRBJ1-5
CDR3: CASRNTVNQPQHF

V: TRBV6-6
D: NA
J: TRBJ1-1
CDR3: CASSYGAEAFF

V: TRBV5-1
D: TRBD1
J: TRBJ2-2
CDR3: CASSAGQGGIANTGELFF

V: TRBV11-2
D: NA
J: TRBJ2-3
CDR3: CASSLDLGGIRQDTQYF

V: TRBV10-2
D: NA
J: TRBJ1-3
CDR3: CASSHFSGNTIYF

V: TRBV9
D: NA
J: TRBJ2-3
CDR3: CASSVDGGAGTDTQYF

V: TRBV27
D: NA
J: TRBJ2-3
CDR3: CASSSRGRGTDTQYF

V: TRBV25-1
D: NA
J: TRBJ2-6
CDR3: CASSERGGAGANVLTF

V: TRBV2
D: NA
J: TRBJ2-7
CDR3: CASSAASAAFYEQYF

V: TRBV5-1
D: NA
J: TRBJ1-1
CDR3: CASSLGDGNTEAFF

V: TRBV30
D: NA
J: TRBJ1-3
CDR3: CAWTATPGNTIYF

V: TRBV5-4
D: NA
J: TRBJ2-5
CDR3: CASSRRLSNQETQYF

V: TRBV5-8
D: NA
J: TRBJ2-2
CDR3: CASSSGSKYTGELFF

V: TRBV7-2
D: TRBD2
J: TRBJ2-5
CDR3: CASKWGGSGETQYF

V: TRBV14
D: NA
J: TRBJ1-2
CDR3: CASSQKRNGHGYTF

V: TRBV25-1
D: TRBD1
J: TRBJ2-5
CDR3: CASSGGQGAWETQYF

V: TRBV27
D: NA
J: TRBJ1-5
CDR3: CASSLVGAKVGNQPQHF

V: TRBV5-4
D: TRBD2
J: TRBJ2-3
CDR3: CASSPSRGGGLWRRTDTQYF

V: TRBV11-2
D: TRBD1
J: TRBJ1-1
CDR3: CASSRDRREAFF

V: TRBV18
D: NA
J: TRBJ2-7
CDR3: CASSLLGLLYEQYF

V: TRBV5-6
D: NA
J: TRBJ1-2
CDR3: CASSLGLGYTF

V: TRBV14
D: TRBD1
J: TRBJ2-2
CDR3: CASSQQRTGVWTGELFF

V: TRBV28
D: TRBD1
J: TRBJ1-2
CDR3: CASSPWSRGRNYGYTF

V: TRBV4-1
D: TRBD1
J: TRBJ1-2
CDR3: CASSQEYRTGVLLNYGYTF

V: TRBV2
D: NA
J: TRBJ2-5
CDR3: CASSPVGGETQYF

V: TRBV2
D: NA
J: TRBJ2-1
CDR3: CASSESPGRNEQFF

V: TRBV2
D: NA
J: TRBJ1-4
CDR3: CASSLGSQGFANEKLFF

V: TRBV5-1
D: NA
J: TRBJ2-1
CDR3: CASSLAVGVEQFF

V: TRBV5-1
D: NA
J: TRBJ1-5
CDR3: CASSLEHSNQPQHF

V: TRBV5-4
D: NA
J: TRBJ2-4
CDR3: CASSLVRGAKNIQYF

V: TRBV10-1
D: NA
J: TRBJ1-1
CDR3: CASTPWDVRTEAFF

V: TRBV6-6
D: NA
J: TRBJ1-3
CDR3: CASRGRSGNTIYF

V: TRBV6-5
D: TRBD1
J: TRBJ1-1
CDR3: CASSSDRDAEAFF

V: TRBV5-4
D: NA
J: TRBJ2-3
CDR3: CASSLSGGGLADTQYF

V: TRBV2
D: TRBD1
J: TRBJ2-7
CDR3: CASIRGHEQYF

V: TRBV5-8
D: NA
J: TRBJ1-5
CDR3: CASRPGQYSNQPQHF

V: TRBV9
D: TRBD1
J: TRBJ2-1
CDR3: CASSVMGQGYDEQFF

V: TRBV5-1
D: TRBD1
J: TRBJ2-5
CDR3: CASSSTGGLETQYF

V: TRBV18
D: NA
J: TRBJ2-5
CDR3: CASSPISRGETQYF

V: TRBV29-1
D: NA
J: TRBJ2-7
CDR3: CSVRDINEQYF